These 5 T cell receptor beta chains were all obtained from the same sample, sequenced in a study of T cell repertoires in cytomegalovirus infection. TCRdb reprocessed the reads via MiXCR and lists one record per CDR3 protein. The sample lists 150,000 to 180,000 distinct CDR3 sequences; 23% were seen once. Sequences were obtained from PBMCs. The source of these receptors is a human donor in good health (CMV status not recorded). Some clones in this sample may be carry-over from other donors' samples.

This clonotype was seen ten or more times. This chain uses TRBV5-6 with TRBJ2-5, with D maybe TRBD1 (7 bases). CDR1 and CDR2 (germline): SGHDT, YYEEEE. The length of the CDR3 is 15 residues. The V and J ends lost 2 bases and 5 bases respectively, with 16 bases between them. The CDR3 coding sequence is TGTGCCAGCAGCTTTCAGGGGGGCTATCGGGAGACCCAGTACTTC. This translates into CASSFQGGYRETQYF.

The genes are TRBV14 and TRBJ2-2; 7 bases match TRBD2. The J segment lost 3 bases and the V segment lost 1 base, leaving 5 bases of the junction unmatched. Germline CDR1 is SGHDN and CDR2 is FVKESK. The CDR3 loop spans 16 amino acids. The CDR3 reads CASSQAAGVYTGELFF. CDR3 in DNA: TGTGCCAGCAGCCAAGCGGCGGGGGTGTACACCGGGGAGCTGTTTTTT. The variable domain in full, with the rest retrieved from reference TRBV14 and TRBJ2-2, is EAGVTQFPSHSVIEKGQTVTLRCDPISGHDNLYWYRRVMGKEIKFLLHFVKESKQDESGMPNNRFLAERTGGTYSTLKVQPAELEDSGVYFCASSQAAGVYTGELFFGEGSRLTVL.

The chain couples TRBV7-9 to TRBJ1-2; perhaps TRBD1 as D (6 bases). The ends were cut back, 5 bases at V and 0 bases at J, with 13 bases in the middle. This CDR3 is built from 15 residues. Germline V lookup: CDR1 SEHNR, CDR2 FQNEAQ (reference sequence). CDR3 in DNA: TGTGCCAGCAGCCCCTGGACAGAGTCTAACTATGGCTACACCTTC. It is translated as CASSPWTESNYGYTF.

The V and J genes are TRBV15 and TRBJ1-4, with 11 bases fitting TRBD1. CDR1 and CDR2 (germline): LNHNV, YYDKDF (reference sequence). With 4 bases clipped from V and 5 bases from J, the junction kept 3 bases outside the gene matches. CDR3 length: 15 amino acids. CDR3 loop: CATSTDRGLNEKLFF. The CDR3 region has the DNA TGTGCCACCAGCACGGACAGGGGGCTGAATGAAAAACTGTTTTTT. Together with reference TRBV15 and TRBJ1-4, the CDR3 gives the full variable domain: DAMVIQNPRYQVTQFGKPVTLSCSQTLNHNVMYWYQQKSSQAPKLLFHYYDKDFNNEADTPDNFQSRRPNTSFCFLDIRSPGLGDTAMYLCATSTDRGLNEKLFFGSGTQLSVL.

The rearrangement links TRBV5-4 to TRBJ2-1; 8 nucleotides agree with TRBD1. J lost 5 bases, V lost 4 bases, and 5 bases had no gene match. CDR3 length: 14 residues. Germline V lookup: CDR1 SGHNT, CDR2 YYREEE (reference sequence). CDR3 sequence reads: CASSPRDRHNEQFF. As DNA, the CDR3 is TGTGCCAGCAGCCCTCGGGACAGGCACAATGAGCAGTTCTTC.